A selection of T cell receptor beta chains follows, all from one sample in a study of cytomegalovirus exposure and HLA in healthy donors. The data were produced by immunoSEQ multiplex PCR, yet TCRdb's version contains in-frame clones alone and is incomplete. The sample holds around 35,000 clones. Sequencing used PBMCs. The source is a middle-aged woman in good health and CMV-seropositive. CDR3s include the opening cysteine and the closing phenylalanine or tryptophan. The D gene is left open where the match is weak.

v_gene: TRBV15; d_gene: -; j_gene: TRBJ2-3; CDR3nt: TGTGCCACCAGCACAGGCACAGATACGCAGTATTTT; CDR3aa: CATSTGTDTQYF
v_gene: TRBV5-8; d_gene: TRBD2; j_gene: TRBJ2-5; CDR3nt: TGTGCCAGCAGCTTGGATCGCGGGAGGGCTCAGAAGACCCAGTACTTC; CDR3aa: CASSLDRGRAQKTQYF
v_gene: TRBV28; d_gene: TRBD2; j_gene: TRBJ2-2; CDR3nt: TGTGCCAGCAGAAGGACTAGCGGGGGGCCTTCCGGGGAGCTGTTTTTT; CDR3aa: CASRRTSGGPSGELFF
v_gene: TRBV28; d_gene: TRBD1; j_gene: TRBJ1-2; CDR3nt: TGTGCCAGCAGTTTAATAGGACAGGGGGCTAACTATGGCTACACCTTC; CDR3aa: CASSLIGQGANYGYTF
v_gene: TRBV27; d_gene: TRBD1; j_gene: TRBJ2-7; CDR3nt: TGTGCCAGCAGTTGGGACAGGAAAAGCTCCTACGAGCAGTACTTC; CDR3aa: CASSWDRKSSYEQYF
v_gene: TRBV4-1; d_gene: TRBD2; j_gene: TRBJ2-7; CDR3nt: TGCGCCAGCAGCCCCACTAGCGGGAGAACCTACGAGCAGTACTTC; CDR3aa: CASSPTSGRTYEQYF
v_gene: TRBV4-1; d_gene: -; j_gene: TRBJ1-4; CDR3nt: TGCGCCAGCAGCCAAGAGGCGCAGGGATGGGAAAAACTGTTTTTT; CDR3aa: CASSQEAQGWEKLFF
v_gene: TRBV19; d_gene: -; j_gene: TRBJ2-1; CDR3nt: TGTGCCAGTAGTATCACGCAGGGTATAGGCAATGAGCAGTTCTTC; CDR3aa: CASSITQGIGNEQFF
v_gene: TRBV6-5; d_gene: TRBD2; j_gene: TRBJ2-3; CDR3nt: TGTGCCAGCAGTTACTCACTAGCGGCAGATACGCAGTATTTT; CDR3aa: CASSYSLAADTQYF
v_gene: TRBV5-1; d_gene: -; j_gene: TRBJ2-1; CDR3nt: TGCGCCAGCAGCTCCGGGGACACATCCTACAATGAGCAGTTCTTC; CDR3aa: CASSSGDTSYNEQFF
v_gene: TRBV4-2; d_gene: -; j_gene: TRBJ1-2; CDR3nt: TGTGCCAGCAGCCAAGATCACGACAGTTACTATGGCTACACCTTC; CDR3aa: CASSQDHDSYYGYTF
v_gene: TRBV28; d_gene: TRBD1; j_gene: TRBJ1-6; CDR3nt: TGTGCCAGCTGCCGGGACAGGGGATCACCCCTCCACTTT; CDR3aa: CASCRDRGSPLHF
v_gene: TRBV5-8; d_gene: TRBD2; j_gene: TRBJ2-3; CDR3nt: TGTGCCAGCAGCCGCGGGGGGGCGGGCACAGATACGCAGTATTTT; CDR3aa: CASSRGGAGTDTQYF
v_gene: TRBV6-1; d_gene: TRBD1; j_gene: TRBJ2-5; CDR3nt: TGTGCCAGCAGGACGGACAGGTATCTCCCAGAGACCCAGTACTTC; CDR3aa: CASRTDRYLPETQYF
v_gene: TRBV5-6; d_gene: -; j_gene: TRBJ1-2; CDR3nt: TGTGCCAGCAGCTTACCACAGGCTGGTGGACGTGGCTACACCTTC; CDR3aa: CASSLPQAGGRGYTF
v_gene: TRBV5-1; d_gene: TRBD1; j_gene: TRBJ1-2; CDR3nt: TGCGCCAGCAGCTTGGCTCCGGGACAGACGAACTATGGCTACACCTTC; CDR3aa: CASSLAPGQTNYGYTF
v_gene: TRBV28; d_gene: -; j_gene: TRBJ2-2; CDR3nt: TGTGCCAGCAGTCCCAGGCAAGGAGGGTACACCGGGGAGCTGTTTTTT; CDR3aa: CASSPRQGGYTGELFF
v_gene: TRBV19; d_gene: TRBD1; j_gene: TRBJ1-5; CDR3nt: TGTGCCAGTAGTCCATGGACAGGGGGCAGAAGCAATCAGCCCCAGCATTTT; CDR3aa: CASSPWTGGRSNQPQHF
v_gene: TRBV7-3; d_gene: -; j_gene: TRBJ2-1; CDR3nt: TGTGCCAGCAGCGAGCAGGTCTCCTACAATGAGCAGTTCTTC; CDR3aa: CASSEQVSYNEQFF
v_gene: TRBV5-6; d_gene: -; j_gene: TRBJ1-2; CDR3nt: TGTGCCAGCAGCTTGAGGGACACCGCATATGGCTACACCTTC; CDR3aa: CASSLRDTAYGYTF